The rows below give T cell receptor beta chains drawn from one sample of a study of vaccination and CD4 T cells after COVID-19. TCRdb redid the calling of the PCR reads with MiXCR, one entry per CDR3 protein. The top ten hold roughly 30% of the sample, which has around 12,000 distinct CDR3 sequences, approximately 50% seen once. Their antigens remain unidentified. The source material was CD4+ T cells from blood, cultured in vitro. These TCRs come from a human donor who had recovered from COVID-19. Each CDR3 is given with its conserved first and last residue. Each record gives: J gene, D gene, clone size, V gene, CDR3 protein, CDR3 DNA. D genes are given only for firm matches. Expanded clones get a size class; other rows say once, few or many, or leave the size out.

>TRBJ2-2|NA|NA|TRBV10-1
CASSELATGELFF
TGCGCCAGCAGTGAACTTGCCACCGGGGAGCTGTTTTTT
>TRBJ2-2|TRBD1|few|TRBV24-1
CATSDPQGAGSTGELFF
TGTGCCACCAGTGACCCACAGGGGGCAGGTTCCACCGGGGAGCTGTTTTTT
>TRBJ2-5|NA|NA|TRBV19
CASSISTIRTETQYF
TGTGCCAGTAGTATATCCACAATACGGACGGAGACCCAGTACTTC
>TRBJ1-5|NA|NA|TRBV6-5
CASSYAGNSNQPQHF
TGTGCCAGCAGTTACGCAGGGAATTCGAATCAGCCCCAGCATTTT
>TRBJ2-1|NA|NA|TRBV2
CASKRQVNSHEQFF
TGTGCCAGCAAAAGACAGGTTAATAGCCATGAGCAGTTCTTC
>TRBJ1-3|NA|NA|TRBV1
CTIYDRETGNTIYF
TGCACCATCTACGACAGGGAAACTGGAAACACCATATATTTT
>TRBJ1-5|NA|few|TRBV6-1
CASRPGSSLGNQPQHF
TGTGCCAGCAGGCCGGGCTCGAGCCTGGGCAATCAGCCCCAGCATTTT
>TRBJ1-6|NA|few|TRBV20-1
CSVQASNSPLHF
TGCAGTGTACAGGCCAGTAATTCACCCCTCCACTTT
>TRBJ1-1|NA|few|TRBV7-9
CASSLEGIGEAFF
TGTGCCAGCAGCTTAGAAGGGATCGGTGAAGCTTTCTTT
>TRBJ2-1|TRBD1|NA|TRBV7-3
CASSSDRANEQFF
TGTGCCAGCAGCTCGGACAGGGCAAATGAGCAGTTCTTC
>TRBJ2-5|NA|NA|TRBV27
CASRAPGLETQYF
TGTGCCAGCAGGGCCCCGGGTCTAGAGACCCAGTACTTC
>TRBJ1-6|TRBD1|medium-sized|TRBV10-3
CAITQDRDGSPLHF
TGTGCCATCACCCAGGACAGGGACGGTTCACCCCTCCACTTT
>TRBJ1-6|NA|medium-sized|TRBV6-1
CASSLSLSGGNSPLHF
TGTGCCAGCAGCCTAAGCCTCTCTGGGGGGAATTCACCCCTCCACTTT
>TRBJ2-3|NA|few|TRBV4-1
CASSQDGYPTDTQYF
TGCGCCAGCAGCCAAGACGGGTACCCCACAGATACGCAGTATTTT
>TRBJ1-5|NA|NA|TRBV2
CASRGTENQPQHF
TGTGCCAGCAGAGGGACGGAAAATCAGCCCCAGCATTTT
>TRBJ1-2|NA|NA|TRBV5-6
CASSLVGGLYGYTF
TGTGCCAGCAGCTTGGTTGGGGGCCTCTATGGCTACACCTTC
>TRBJ1-6|NA|NA|TRBV30
CAWSNSQGNSPLHF
TGTGCCTGGAGTAACAGTCAGGGGAATTCACCCCTCCACTTT
>TRBJ1-6|NA|NA|TRBV5-4
CASSSGGGRDNSPLHF
TGTGCCAGCAGCTCGGGGGGGGGAAGGGATAATTCACCCCTCCACTTT
>TRBJ2-5|NA|few|TRBV21-1
CASSQLRTRGQETQYF
TGTGCCAGCAGCCAGTTAAGGACTAGGGGGCAAGAGACCCAGTACTTC
>TRBJ1-6|NA|NA|TRBV9
CASAAGQNSPLHF
TGTGCCAGCGCAGCAGGGCAAAATTCACCCCTCCACTTT
>TRBJ2-1|TRBD2|NA|TRBV20-1
CSALGLAGEEWSYNEQFF
TGCAGTGCCCTTGGACTAGCGGGAGAAGAATGGTCCTACAATGAGCAGTTCTTC
>TRBJ1-1|NA|NA|TRBV5-1
CASSLWGSVGTEAFF
TGCGCCAGCAGCTTGTGGGGGAGTGTGGGCACTGAAGCTTTCTTT
>TRBJ2-7|NA|few|TRBV27
CASSVGGQGLTYEQYF
TGTGCCAGCAGCGTAGGGGGGCAGGGCCTCACCTACGAGCAGTACTTC
>TRBJ2-3|NA|NA|TRBV12-3/TRBV12-4
CASTKGDTQYF
TGTGCCAGTACTAAGGGGGATACGCAGTATTTT
>TRBJ2-1|TRBD2|few|TRBV28
CASSPPGLAGSGEQFF
TGTGCCAGCAGTCCACCGGGACTAGCGGGATCGGGGGAGCAGTTCTTC
>TRBJ1-4|NA|once|TRBV19
CASSSEGATNEKLFF
TGTGCCAGTAGTAGTGAGGGGGCAACTAATGAAAAACTGTTTTTT
>TRBJ1-2|TRBD1|few|TRBV7-9
CASSLYRDRDQGYTF
TGTGCCAGCAGCTTATATAGGGACAGGGATCAGGGCTACACCTTC
>TRBJ1-1|NA|NA|TRBV11-3
CASSLEGYGTVNTEAFF
TGTGCCAGCAGCTTAGAGGGGTATGGGACGGTGAACACTGAAGCTTTCTTT
>TRBJ2-7|NA|few|TRBV19
CASSSRTAQVEQYF
TGTGCCAGTAGTTCTCGGACAGCTCAGGTCGAGCAGTACTTC
>TRBJ1-2|TRBD1|NA|TRBV7-6
CASSLRDRAGYTF
TGTGCCAGCAGCCTCCGGGACAGGGCTGGCTACACCTTC
>TRBJ2-1|NA|NA|TRBV30
CAWSVGASRPEQFF
TGTGCCTGGAGTGTAGGGGCTAGTCGTCCTGAGCAGTTCTTC
>TRBJ1-6|NA|NA|TRBV11-3
CASSLGGNSPLHF
TGTGCCAGCAGCTTAGGGGGGAATTCACCCCTCCACTTT